This TCR beta chain is drawn from a study of T cell repertoires in cytomegalovirus infection. TCRdb reprocessed the reads via MiXCR and lists one record per CDR3 protein. The data show roughly 640,000 distinct CDR3 sequences, roughly 24% seen once. CDR3 length: 17 amino acids. Per germline, CDR1 MDHEN and CDR2 SYDVKM. V lost 7 bases, J lost 2 bases, and 11 bases stayed unmatched. This clonotype originated in a human donor in good health (CMV status not recorded). Some clones in this sample may be carry-over from other donors' samples. The sample comprised CD8+ T cells from PBMCs. The chain joins TRBV28 to TRBJ2-5, with 12 bases lining up with TRBD2. The CDR3 here is CASTQGLAGGRQETQYF. Here the CDR3 DNA reads TGTGCCAGCACCCAAGGTCTAGCGGGGGGGCGGCAAGAGACCCAGTACTTC.